A single sample is the source of the 17 T cell receptor beta chains below, sequenced in a study of cytomegalovirus exposure and HLA in healthy donors. The PCR contained 60 Vbeta and 13 Jbeta primers. The table came from immunoSEQ multiplex PCR; TCRdb's copy has only in-frame clones and leaves some out. The sample comprises about 200,000 clones, 65% to 85% of which are singletons, and approximately 0.092% rests with the top ten. Sequencing input: PBMCs. All receptors come from a boy aged 2 to 10 in good health and CMV-seronegative.

The V gene is TRBV15, the J gene TRBJ2-5; tentative D call: TRBD1 (5 bases). This CDR3 comprises 16 residues. V was pared by 3 bases and J by 1 base, with 15 bases between. Germline V gene sequence: CDR1 LNHNV, CDR2 YYDKDF (reference sequence). As DNA, the CDR3 is TGTGCCACCAGCAGGGCCTTAGGGGTCCTCCAAGAGACCCAGTACTTC. This encodes CATSRALGVLQETQYF.

This clone was counted only a few times. The rearrangement links TRBV4-3 to TRBJ1-1; the D gene is possibly TRBD1 (6 bases). The CDR3 spans 14 residues. V lost 0 bases to trimming and J lost 1 base, with 6 bases between them. The germline CDR1 and CDR2 sequences are LGHNA and YSLEER. The CDR3 DNA is TGCGCCAGCAGCCAAGAGGACAGGAACACTGAAGCTTTCTTT. It yields the protein CASSQEDRNTEAFF.

The CDR3 nucleotides are TGTGCCAGCAGTGTGGGTGGCGGGGGGGCCTACGAGCAGTACTTC. This sequence encodes CASSVGGGGAYEQYF. V and J are TRBV2 and TRBJ2-7; TRBD2 matches 9 bases. Germline CDR1 is SNHLY and CDR2 is FYNNEI. The CDR3 extends over 15 amino acids. V was clipped by 4 bases and J by 2 bases; unmatched bases: 6.

This clone occurred once. The V call is TRBV5-1, the J call TRBJ2-3; 8 bases fit TRBD2. CDR1 SGHRS and CDR2 YFSETQ come from the germline V gene. With V trimmed by 6 bases and J by 2 bases, 14 bases remained unmatched. The CDR3 loop spans 17 amino acids. In nucleotides, the CDR3 is TGCGCCAGCACCTCCCTCCTTAGCGGGGCCTTCACAGATACGCAGTATTTT. Amino acids: CASTSLLSGAFTDTQYF.

The chain combines TRBV5-8 with TRBJ2-5, with a weak D call TRBD2 (6 bases). V lost 3 bases to trimming and J lost 3 bases, with 6 bases between them. Germline CDR1 is SGHTS and CDR2 is YDEGEE. The CDR3 has 12 amino acids. CDR3 region: CASSWTKETQYF. The CDR3 nucleotides read TGTGCCAGCAGCTGGACTAAAGAGACCCAGTACTTC.

This sequence joins TRBV7-3 and TRBJ1-2; D call uncertain. Germline CDR1 and CDR2: SGHTA and FQGTGA. The ends were cut back, 10 bases at V and 3 bases at J, with 12 bases in the middle. The CDR3 consists of 12 residues. The CDR3 DNA reads TGTGCCACATGCCTCCAGGACTATGGCTACACCTTC. This gives the protein CATCLQDYGYTF. Based on the CDR3 plus reference TRBV7-3 and TRBJ1-2, the full variable domain is GAGVSQTPSNKVTEKGKYVELRCDPISGHTALYWYRQSLGQGPEFLIYFQGTGAADDSGLPNDRFFAVRPEGSVSTLKIQRTERGDSAVYLCATCLQDYGYTFGSGTRLTVV.

The gene calls are TRBV15 and TRBJ1-1; 8 bases are a match to TRBD1. Looked up from germline, CDR1 is LNHNV and CDR2 is YYDKDF (reference sequence). This CDR3 has 16 amino acids. V trimming: 3 bases; J trimming: 7 bases; junction bases outside the gene matches: 13. The CDR3 nucleotides read TGTGCCACCAGCAGGGACAGGGTATCGGTGATGGGTGAAGCTTTCTTT. This gives the protein CATSRDRVSVMGEAFF.

This clone was counted once. This sequence joins TRBV7-2 and TRBJ1-1; maybe TRBD1 (6 bases). Trimming left V 5 bases short and J 4 bases short, with 11 bases between. This CDR3 spans 13 amino acids. Germline CDR1 and CDR2: SGHTA and FQGNSA. The CDR3 loop reads CASSQQGGTEAFF. In DNA form, the CDR3 reads TGTGCCAGCAGCCAACAGGGCGGCACTGAAGCTTTCTTT.

This chain connects TRBV4-2 to TRBJ1-2; unclear D gene. CDR3 length equals 13 residues. V was pared by 1 base and J by 8 bases, with 11 bases between. Looked up from germline, CDR1 is LGHNA and CDR2 is YNFKEQ. The CDR3 DNA reads TGTGCCAGCAGCCAAGTCTTGGGCCCAGGCTACACCTTC. As protein: CASSQVLGPGYTF.

The chain links TRBV5-5 to TRBJ1-6; D remains ambiguous. Germline lookup yields CDR1 SGHKS and CDR2 YYEKEE (reference sequence). V lost 0 bases to trimming and J lost 5 bases, with 12 bases between them. The CDR3 has 16 amino acids. This CDR3 reads CASSLAPGSNNSPLHF. In DNA form, the CDR3 reads TGTGCCAGCAGCTTGGCCCCGGGGAGTAATAATTCACCCCTCCACTTT.

V and J are TRBV2 and TRBJ2-2; 8 nucleotides match TRBD2. Germline values: CDR1 SNHLY, CDR2 FYNNEI. The CDR3 extends over 16 amino acids. V was clipped by 6 bases and J by 4 bases; unmatched bases: 10. CDR3 in amino acids: CASSPPSGGVTGELFF. CDR3 in DNA: TGTGCCAGCAGCCCCCCTTCGGGGGGGGTCACCGGGGAGCTGTTTTTT.

This clone has a handful of counts. The chain uses TRBV7-2 and TRBJ2-3; D remains unclear. From germline, CDR1 is SGHTA and CDR2 FQGNSA. This CDR3 comprises 14 residues. V lost 4 bases to trimming and J lost 2 bases, with 10 bases between them. The CDR3 DNA reads TGTGCCAGCAGCTACGGAGTTTTCACAGATACGCAGTATTTT. It is translated as CASSYGVFTDTQYF. The whole variable domain, remainder taken from reference TRBV7-2 and TRBJ2-3, is GAGVSQSPSNKVTEKGKDVELRCDPISGHTALYWYRQSLGQGLEFLIYFQGNSAPDKSGLPSDRFSAERTGGSVSTLTIQRTQQEDSAVYLCASSYGVFTDTQYFGPGTRLTVL.

V gene TRBV18 combines with J gene TRBJ1-4; no clear D. Germline CDR1 is KGHSH and CDR2 is LQKENI. V gave up 3 bases and J gave up 1 base, with 9 bases separating them. This CDR3 comprises 15 residues. CDR3 residues: CASSPRSQTNEKLFF. For the CDR3, the DNA is TGTGCCAGCTCACCGCGGAGCCAAACTAATGAAAAACTGTTTTTT.

The rearrangement links TRBV4-1 to TRBJ1-3; TRBD1 matches 8 bases. There are 16 residues in the CDR3. From germline, CDR1 is MGHRA and CDR2 YSYEKL. V shed 6 bases and J 5 bases; nucleotides not matched to a gene: 12. CDR3 DNA: TGCGCCAGCAGTCCGACCGGGACAGGACGCCGAAACACCATATATTTT. Translated, it gives CASSPTGTGRRNTIYF.

This clone appeared a single time. This chain uses TRBV5-4 with TRBJ1-2; 7 positions match TRBD1. Trimming removed 4 bases from V and 8 bases from J; junction bases left unmatched: 11. CDR3 size: 14 residues. Germline loops: CDR1 SGHNT, CDR2 YYREEE (reference sequence). The CDR3 loop is CASSRPDRVRGYTF. The DNA for the CDR3 is TGTGCCAGCAGCCGCCCTGACAGGGTCAGGGGCTACACCTTC.

The V call is TRBV4-3, the J call TRBJ1-3; 7 nucleotides align to TRBD1. V lost 0 bases and J lost 2; bases outside the gene matches: 4. CDR1 LGHNA and CDR2 YSLEER come from the germline V gene. This CDR3 has 16 amino acids. CDR3 sequence reads: CASSQDSQGPGNTIYF. In DNA form, the CDR3 reads TGCGCCAGCAGCCAAGATTCACAGGGGCCTGGAAACACCATATATTTT.

This chain uses TRBV6-5 with TRBJ2-5, with 7 bases identical to TRBD1. The germline V gene encodes CDR1 MNHEY and CDR2 SVGAGI. This CDR3 is built from 14 residues. The V and J ends lost 6 bases and 3 bases, in that order; junction bases with no gene match: 7. CDR3 in amino acids: CASSLRTGEETQYF. CDR3 nucleotides: TGTGCCAGCAGCCTGAGGACAGGTGAAGAGACCCAGTACTTC.